This T cell receptor (beta chain) was identified in a study of OX40 agonist ivuxolimab in advanced cancers. Whole-study context: Patients treated during dose escalation were battling hepatocellular carcinoma, melanoma, renal cell or head and neck cancer. Patients with prior anti-PD-1, anti-PD-L1 or anti-CTLA-4 therapy were eligible; approximately 40% had some. Study observations and caveats: Within 6 weeks, CD4+ and CD8+ blood T cells expanded clonally at 0.1 to 3.0 mg/kg.

This clone has just one count. Its antigen is unknown. Germline-derived CDR1 and CDR2 are LNHDA and SQIVND (reference sequence). Losses at the gene ends were 3 bases for V and 1 base for J; bases not matched to a gene: 10. The CDR3 length is 17 residues. On cycle 4 day 1 and cycle 7 day 1, as well as at baseline, blood was sampled. The data were produced by immunoSEQ multiplex PCR, yet TCRdb's version contains in-frame clones alone and is incomplete. The sample comprises around 60,000 clones, around 83% of which are singletons, and roughly 0.99% rests with the top ten. Sample: CD4+ or CD8+ T cells sorted from blood, taken in a trial of the OX40 agonist ivuxolimab. The source is an adult with an advanced solid tumor such as melanoma, head and neck, liver or kidney cancer. The chain employs TRBV19 and TRBJ1-1; 8 bases agree with TRBD1. CDR3 in amino acids: CASSIGTGGYTNTEAFF. In DNA, the CDR3 is TGTGCCAGTAGTATCGGGACAGGAGGGTATACGAACACTGAAGCTTTCTTT. Based on the CDR3 plus reference TRBV19 and TRBJ1-1, the full variable domain is DGGITQSPKYLFRKEGQNVTLSCEQNLNHDAMYWYRQDPGQGLRLIYYSQIVNDFQKGDIAEGYSVSREKKESFPLTVTSAQKNPTAFYLCASSIGTGGYTNTEAFFGQGTRLTVV.